The 20 T cell receptor beta chains below come from one sample, sequenced in a study of a mutant IDH1 vaccine in newly diagnosed glioma (dated by TCRdb to the early 2020s). These receptors' targets are unknown. The library was obtained by the immunoSEQ multiplex PCR assay. Not all clones reach the TCRdb copy of this immuneACCESS table, which keeps in-frame sequences only. Checked studies attribute under half of the gap to unresolved V genes and leave the rest unexplained. This sample holds roughly 43,000 clones; approximately 84% were observed only once. About 2.4% of the sample goes to the ten largest clones. The sample's time point label, decoded: week 23, last vaccination. A 20-mer mutant IDH1 peptide at 300 micrograms in Montanide made up each vaccine dose, which was injected subcutaneously together with topical imiquimod. The sample in question was PBMCs, obtained from a glioma patient whose treatment included an IDH1 peptide vaccine. These TCRs come from a young woman with glioma. Some clones in this sample may be carry-over from other donors' samples.

The chain links TRBV28 to TRBJ1-2; the D gene is possibly TRBD1 (5 bases). Germline CDR1 is MDHEN and CDR2 is SYDVKM. The CDR3 runs to 14 residues. With 4 bases removed from V and 7 bases from J, the gap between germline ends came to 16 bases. The CDR3 sequence: CASSYGGKGLGYTF. CDR3 in DNA: TGTGCCAGCAGTTACGGGGGGAAGGGGCTTGGCTACACCTTC.

The chain has TRBV12-5 and TRBJ2-5, with 7 bases that match TRBD1. Trimming at V came to 6 bases and at J to 2 bases, leaving 6 bases not matched to a gene. This CDR3 has 14 residues. CDR1 is LGHNT and CDR2 is FRNRAP in the germline V gene. CDR3 residues: CASGSGQAQETQYF. Here the CDR3 DNA reads TGTGCTAGTGGCTCCGGACAGGCACAAGAGACCCAGTACTTC.

This clone appeared a few times. The V call is TRBV4-2, the J call TRBJ1-1; a possible D gene is TRBD1 (5 bases). The germline V gene encodes CDR1 LGHNA and CDR2 YNFKEQ. Trimming removed 0 bases from V and 3 bases from J, with 5 bases in between. The length of the CDR3 is 13 residues. CDR3 in DNA: TGTGCCAGCAGCCAAGAAGGGGACACTGAAGCTTTCTTT. Translation gives CASSQEGDTEAFF.

This clone was observed a single time. The genes are TRBV5-5 and TRBJ1-1; D call uncertain. The V gene's germline CDR1 is SGHKS and CDR2 YYEKEE (reference sequence). V dropped 2 bases and J dropped 1 base, with 9 bases sitting between them. This CDR3 contains 14 residues. In DNA, the CDR3 is TGTGCCAGCAGCTTTGGGCTTGGGAACACTGAAGCTTTCTTT. It is translated as CASSFGLGNTEAFF.

CDR3 nucleotides: TGTGCCATCAGGGAGGGACAGGGATTCTACGAGCAGTACTTC. Residues: CAIREGQGFYEQYF. The chain uses TRBV10-3 and TRBJ2-7, with TRBD1 identical over 9 bases. Germline loops: CDR1 ENHRY, CDR2 SYGVKD. This CDR3 is 14 amino acids long. Germline trimming cut 6 bases from V and 3 bases from J; bases unmatched to any gene: 6.

The genes are TRBV7-2 and TRBJ2-7, with D hard to call. The CDR3 has 14 residues. V lost 6 bases and J 3 bases, leaving 15 bases between the germline ends. Germline CDR1 and CDR2: SGHTA and FQGNSA. CDR3 sequence reads: CASRNWFSGYEQYF. Here the CDR3 DNA reads TGTGCCAGCAGGAATTGGTTTTCGGGCTACGAGCAGTACTTC.

This rearrangement joins TRBV5-5 to TRBJ2-7; D unclear. The CDR3 length is 16 residues. The V and J ends lost 0 bases and 3 bases respectively, with 16 bases between them. Germline lookup yields CDR1 SGHKS and CDR2 YYEKEE (reference sequence). The CDR3 region is CASSLEGSPHSYEQYF. Written as DNA, the CDR3 is TGTGCCAGCAGCTTGGAGGGTAGCCCTCATAGCTACGAGCAGTACTTC. Full variable domain (remainder filled in from reference TRBV5-5 and TRBJ2-7): DAGVTQSPTHLIKTRGQQVTLRCSPISGHKSVSWYQQVLGQGPQFIFQYYEKEERGRGNFPDRFSARQFPNYSSELNVNALLLGDSALYLCASSLEGSPHSYEQYFGPGTRLTVT.

The chain recombines TRBV30 with TRBJ2-7; D tentatively fits TRBD1 or TRBD2 (5 bases each). The germline CDR1 and CDR2 sequences are GTSNPN and SVGIG (reference sequence). The V end lost 2 bases, the J end lost 6 bases, and 20 bases lay between the germline ends. This CDR3 contains 15 residues. The CDR3 loop is CAWSTPPGYRGEQYF. For the CDR3, the DNA is TGTGCCTGGAGTACACCCCCGGGATATAGGGGCGAGCAGTACTTC.

The J gene is TRBJ2-7, the V gene TRBV6-6; TRBD1 matches 8 bases. The junction had 5 bases not matched to a gene; V was cut back by 2 bases and J by 2 bases. Germline V gene sequence: CDR1 MNHNY, CDR2 SVGAGI (reference sequence). CDR3 size: 15 residues. The CDR3 loop reads CASSYQGQATYEQYF. The CDR3 bases are TGTGCCAGCAGTTACCAGGGACAGGCCACCTACGAGCAGTACTTC.

The V gene is TRBV19, the J gene TRBJ1-1; a weak D match, TRBD1 (6 bases). The V and J ends lost 7 bases and 7 bases respectively, with 16 bases between them. The CDR3 has 13 residues. Germline CDR1 reads LNHDA; CDR2 reads SQIVND (reference sequence). The DNA for the CDR3 is TGTGCCAGTATCCCGGACAGTACCGATGAAGCTTTCTTT. Its protein product is CASIPDSTDEAFF.

The chain couples TRBV7-4 to TRBJ2-4; the match to TRBD2 covers 15 bases. The CDR3 length is 16 residues. V lost 5 bases, J lost 10 bases, and 9 bases stayed unmatched. From germline, CDR1 is SGHVT and CDR2 SQSDAQ. This CDR3 reads CASSPRTSGGALIQYF. CDR3 DNA: TGTGCCAGCAGCCCGCGGACTAGCGGGGGGGCGTTAATTCAGTACTTC.

The chain combines TRBV6-5 with TRBJ2-7, with a weak D call TRBD1 (6 bases). Germline CDR1 MNHEY, CDR2 SVGAGI. The CDR3 totals 12 residues. V was shortened by 5 bases and J by 4 bases, with 9 bases between the two germline ends. The CDR3 region is CASSRTEYEQYF. The DNA for the CDR3 is TGTGCCAGCAGTAGGACAGAGTACGAGCAGTACTTC.

The gene calls are TRBV19 and TRBJ1-1; no clear D. This CDR3 spans 12 amino acids. V lost 6 bases and J 0 bases, leaving 5 bases between the germline ends. Germline-derived CDR1 and CDR2 are LNHDA and SQIVND (reference sequence). As DNA, the CDR3 is TGTGCCAGTAGAAAGCTGAACACTGAAGCTTTCTTT. It encodes CASRKLNTEAFF.

This clone was detected only once. In nucleotides, the CDR3 is TGCGCCAGCAGCTCAGGACAGGGGTCATCTAATGAAAAACTGTTTTTT. Translation gives CASSSGQGSSNEKLFF. V is TRBV5-1 and J is TRBJ1-4, with 9 bases aligning to TRBD1. Germline loops: CDR1 SGHRS, CDR2 YFSETQ. Trimming at V came to 3 bases and at J to 3 bases, leaving 6 bases not matched to a gene. The CDR3 length is 16 residues.

The V gene is TRBV10-3, the J gene TRBJ2-3, with 9 bases matching TRBD1. Germline trimming cut 5 bases from V and 0 bases from J; bases unmatched to any gene: 3. Germline V gene sequence: CDR1 ENHRY, CDR2 SYGVKD. The CDR3 contains 15 residues. Here the CDR3 reads CAISMGQGSTDTQYF. Here the CDR3 DNA reads TGTGCCATCAGTATGGGACAGGGCAGCACAGATACGCAGTATTTT.

The rearrangement uses TRBV5-1 and TRBJ2-5, with D possibly being TRBD2 (6 bases). Trimming left V 2 bases short and J 7 bases short, with 15 bases between. CDR3 size: 14 residues. Germline V gene lookup returns CDR1 SGHRS and CDR2 YFSETQ. CDR3 loop: CASSFEDPRGTQYF. As DNA, the CDR3 is TGCGCCAGCAGCTTCGAGGACCCGCGGGGGACCCAGTACTTC.

The chain links TRBV30 to TRBJ1-5; no firm D call. Germline V gives CDR1 GTSNPN, CDR2 SVGIG (reference sequence). This CDR3 spans 16 amino acids. With 1 base removed from V and 1 base from J, the gap between germline ends came to 14 bases. Written as DNA, the CDR3 is TGTGCCTGGAGTGGAGGAGGGAAAGGGAGCAATCAGCCCCAGCATTTT. This sequence encodes CAWSGGGKGSNQPQHF.

This chain joins TRBV30 and TRBJ2-1; 7 positions agree with TRBD1. The V and J ends lost 1 base and 6 bases, in that order; junction bases with no gene match: 0. The germline gives CDR1 GTSNPN, CDR2 SVGIG (reference sequence). This CDR3 contains 12 residues. The CDR3, as DNA: TGTGCCTGGAGTGGGGACAGCAATGAGCAGTTCTTC. Translating gives CAWSGDSNEQFF.

This chain uses TRBV30 with TRBJ2-1; tentatively, D is TRBD2 (6 bases). Trimming removed 2 bases from V and 4 bases from J, with 9 bases in between. The germline gives CDR1 GTSNPN, CDR2 SVGIG (reference sequence). CDR3 length: 13 amino acids. In DNA, the CDR3 is TGTGCCTGGAGTCGGGGGTTATACAATGAGCAGTTCTTC. It encodes CAWSRGLYNEQFF.

This chain links TRBV27 with TRBJ2-2, with D unresolved. Deletions cut 2 bases from V and 3 bases from J, with 7 bases between. The germline V gene has CDR1 MNHEY and CDR2 SMNVEV (reference sequence). The CDR3 loop spans 14 amino acids. CDR3 sequence: CASSLLMYTGELFF. The CDR3 coding sequence is TGTGCCAGCAGTTTACTCATGTACACCGGGGAGCTGTTTTTT.